This entry concerns a single T cell receptor beta chain. The CDR3 length is 14 residues. V gave up 5 bases and J gave up 5 bases, with 13 bases separating them. Germline V CDR1 and CDR2: SNHLY, FYNNEI. Enrollment of patients from Seattle took place during active infection, with longitudinal follow-up. Sequenced by immunoSEQ multiplex PCR; TCRdb stores in-frame clones only, minus some. The repertoire holds 40,000 or so clones, with approximately 74% as singletons. These data belong to a study of blood T cell repertoires in COVID-19. Overall study: The cDNA or gDNA used as material had been derived from T cells, B-cell-depleted T cells, or PBMCs.

The sequence came from a man between 65 and 80 years old with COVID-19, enrolled during active disease. V gene TRBV2 combines with J gene TRBJ2-1; D ambiguous. Specimen: peripheral blood. CDR3 DNA sequence: TGTGCCAGCAGTATGGTAGCTCGGGACAATGAGCAGTTCTTC. Translating gives CASSMVARDNEQFF.